The T cell receptor (beta chain) under discussion was sequenced for a study of shared clonotypes between healthy human individuals. Assay used: immunoSEQ multiplex PCR; TCRdb lists only in-frame clones, some missing. Among 850,000 to 1,200,000 clones listed, about three quarters were seen once. The sequenced material came from memory CD4+ T cells sorted from blood. The subset: CD45RA-negative fraction. This receptor was obtained from a man younger than 35 in good health.

Written as DNA, the CDR3 is TGTGCCAGCAGCCCTGACAGGGTCACCGGGGAGCTGTTTTTT. This codes for CASSPDRVTGELFF. The chain has TRBV5-4 and TRBJ2-2; TRBD1 matches at 7 bases. The CDR3 sequence is 14 residues long. V shed 4 bases, J shed 4 bases, and the junction held 4 bases outside the gene matches. Looked up from germline, CDR1 is SGHNT and CDR2 is YYREEE (reference sequence).